This TCR beta chain comes out of a study of T cell repertoires in cytomegalovirus infection (dated by TCRdb to about 2019). Study-wide context: Donor HLA type was relevant to the analysis, because carriage of CMV infection together with the matching HLA type was indicated by public TCR beta signatures.

To note about this clonotype: Its antigen target is currently unknown. The sample holds no much larger clone one base away, and base qualities are not on file.

The investigation overall reported the following: Carriers of CMV infection plus the relevant HLA type were discriminated by the cumulative frequency of public TCR beta family members in the study cohort and in an independent approximately 340-donor cohort. The ex vivo response was dominated by HLA-C-restricted CMV-specific TCR beta clonotypes, which also provided the single most frequent clonotype in two of eight donors.

From the cysteine through the phenylalanine, the CDR3 covers 12 amino acids. Only the CDR3 DNA stays, 36 bases, in frame from base 1. The junction shows trimming of 5 bases on V and 2 bases on J, plus 5 bases between the germline ends. CDR1 LGHNT and CDR2 FRNRAP were looked up in the germline V gene. Sequencing instrument: Illumina HiSeq 1500. The raw public reads went through TCRdb reprocessing: fastp at Q25, MiXCR clone calling, in-frame beta chains kept. One record per CDR3 amino acid sequence lists the most common genes and DNA. This sample has approximately 180,000 distinct CDR3 sequences in its table, and 9.5% of those were observed once. Of the sample, about 4.6% falls within the top ten clones.

This chain is built from TRBV12-5 and TRBJ2-3; no D segment can be confidently identified. The source is a human donor in good health (CMV status not recorded). Some clones in this sample may be carry-over from other donors' samples. Input material: PBMCs. CDR3 reads: CASGPNTDTQYF. The nucleotide sequence is given as TGTGCTAGTGGTCCGAACACAGATACGCAGTATTTT.